The clone carrying this T cell receptor (beta chain) was recorded at least ten times. The antigen remains undetermined. The record originates from a study of CD8+CD57+ T cells in acquired aplastic anemia. Study-level information: The DNA of sorted CD4+ and CD8+ cells averaged around 3 ug.

The CDR3 sequence is 15 residues long. Germline V gene lookup returns CDR1 SEHNR and CDR2 FQNEAQ (reference sequence). V was shortened by 5 bases and J by 3 bases, with 14 bases between the two germline ends. Findings and limits, study-wide: Fewer than 30 CD8+ CDR3 sequences were shared between patients and controls.

Researchers used genomic DNA as the template to profile TCR beta VDJ and CDR3. Via MiXCR, TCRdb re-called the reads, giving one row per CDR3 protein. The table records 180,000 or so distinct CDR3 sequences, less than 55% of them present only once. The TCR originated in a human donor in good health. The sequenced material came from sorted CD4+, CD8+, or CD8+CD57+ T cells (not recorded which) from PBMCs. The chain uses TRBV7-9 and TRBJ2-1, with D possibly being TRBD2 (6 bases). CDR3 amino acids: CASSRWASDYNEQFF. CDR3 coding DNA: TGTGCCAGCAGCCGTTGGGCTAGCGACTACAATGAGCAGTTCTTC.